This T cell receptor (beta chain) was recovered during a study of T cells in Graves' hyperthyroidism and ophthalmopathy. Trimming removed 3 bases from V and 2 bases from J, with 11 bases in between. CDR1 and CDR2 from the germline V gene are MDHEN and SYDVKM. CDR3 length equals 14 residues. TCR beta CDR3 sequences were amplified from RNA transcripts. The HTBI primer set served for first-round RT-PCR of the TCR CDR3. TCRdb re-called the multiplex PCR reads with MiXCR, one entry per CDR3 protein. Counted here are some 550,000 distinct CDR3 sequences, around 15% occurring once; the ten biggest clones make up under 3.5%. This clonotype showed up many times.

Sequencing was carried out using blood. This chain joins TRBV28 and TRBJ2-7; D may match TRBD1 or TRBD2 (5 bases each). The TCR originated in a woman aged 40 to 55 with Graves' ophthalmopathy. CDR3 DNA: TGTGCCAGCAGTTTCTGGGGGAGCACCTACGAGCAGTACTTC. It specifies CASSFWGSTYEQYF.